One and the same sample provided the 8 T cell receptor beta chains below, sequenced in a study of T-cell reconstitution after alpha-beta-depleted transplantation in children. Preparing the TCRbeta library involved the use of unique molecular identifiers. TCRdb called the PCR reads again in MiXCR, with one record for every CDR3 protein. The table includes hundreds of thousands of distinct CDR3 sequences, 10% to 15% detected once. The material sequenced was PBMCs, mostly from graft donor cells, taken 360 days after TCRalphabeta/CD19-depleted stem cell transplant. These receptors originate from a male patient under 18 who had a stem cell transplant for acute myeloid leukemia, so the T cells may come from the graft donor.

This clonotype has ten or more counts. The rearrangement links TRBV29-1 to TRBJ2-7; the match to TRBD2 covers 7 bases. The trim removed 5 bases at V and 2 bases at J, leaving 6 bases unmatched. Germline lookup yields CDR1 SQVTM and CDR2 ANQGSEA. The CDR3 contains 13 residues. CDR3 in DNA: TGCAGCGTTCTCGGCGGGAGAACCTACGAGCAGTACTTC. Its protein is CSVLGGRTYEQYF.

The chain uses TRBV6-5 and TRBJ1-1; D ambiguous. Germline V lookup: CDR1 MNHEY, CDR2 SVGAGI. V gave up 2 bases and J gave up 13 bases, with 11 bases separating them. The CDR3 covers 11 residues. CDR3 sequence (DNA): TGTGCCAGCAGTTACCTCCTTAAGAGTTTCTTT. Its protein is CASSYLLKSFF.

Only a few counts were recorded for this clonotype. In DNA form, the CDR3 reads TGTGCCAGCAGATCCCCCGGGACCCCCCCTAGCGAGCAGTACTTC. Translated: CASRSPGTPPSEQYF. V gene TRBV6-1 combines with J gene TRBJ2-7; D tentatively fits TRBD1 or TRBD2 (5 bases each). The CDR3 consists of 15 residues. Germline assignment: CDR1 MNHNS and CDR2 SASEGT. V lost 6 bases to trimming and J lost 6 bases, with 21 bases between them.

The table lists this clonotype with a few counts. V gene TRBV21-1 combines with J gene TRBJ2-7; TRBD1 is the table's D call and was not checked against the DNA. TRBV21-1 is an annotated pseudogene. The CDR3 spans 14 residues. The CDR3, as DNA: TGTGCCAGCGGTGGACAGGGGACAAGCTACGAGCAGTACTTC. Translation: CASGGQGTSYEQYF.

The chain joins TRBV27 to TRBJ1-1; unclear D gene. The germline CDR1 and CDR2 sequences are MNHEY and SMNVEV (reference sequence). This CDR3 is built from 14 residues. The V end lost 3 bases, the J end lost 2 bases, and 10 bases lay between the germline ends. The CDR3 spells CASSLDGRNTEAFF. The CDR3 coding sequence is TGTGCCAGCAGTTTGGACGGCCGAAACACTGAAGCTTTCTTT.

There are many counts of this clonotype. The chain employs TRBV9 and TRBJ2-2, with 10 bases that match TRBD2. The germline gives CDR1 SGDLS, CDR2 YYNGEE. Trimming at V came to 0 bases and at J to 6 bases, leaving 2 bases not matched to a gene. The CDR3 sequence is 15 residues long. CDR3 sequence reads: CASSVASGSAGELFF. CDR3 nucleotides: TGTGCCAGCAGCGTAGCTAGCGGGAGTGCCGGGGAGCTGTTTTTT.

Many counts were recorded for this clonotype. The chain uses TRBV20-1 and TRBJ2-2; TRBD2 matches at 14 bases. The V and J ends lost 6 bases and 6 bases, in that order; junction bases with no gene match: 12. CDR1 and CDR2 from the germline V gene are DFQATT and SNEGSKA (reference sequence). The CDR3 is made up of 17 amino acids. In DNA, the CDR3 is TGCAGTGCACTGGGACTAGCGGGAGACCCTACGGCCGGGGAGCTGTTTTTT. Encoded protein: CSALGLAGDPTAGELFF.

This chain links TRBV29-1 with TRBJ1-3; weak D call: TRBD1 (5 bases). Germline-derived CDR1 and CDR2 are SQVTM and ANQGSEA. V was shortened by 7 bases and J by 4 bases, with 11 bases between the two germline ends. There are 12 residues in the CDR3. The CDR3 bases are TGCAGCGCCTTGGACAAGGGAAACACCATATATTTT. Amino acids: CSALDKGNTIYF.